This T cell receptor (beta chain) was identified during a study of cytomegalovirus exposure and HLA in healthy donors. J was trimmed by 7 bases and V by 3 bases; bases with no gene match: 5. The CDR3 runs 15 residues. In germline, CDR1 is SGHVS, CDR2 FQNEAQ. It was with 60 Vbeta and 13 Jbeta primers that the PCR ran. Clones were sequenced by immunoSEQ multiplex PCR, and TCRdb holds only the in-frame ones, with some missing. The sample has 170,000 or so clones; approximately 82% are singletons. Study results and caveats: Later on, an analysis showed TCR association rates differing by HLA locus, with DRB1 the most and HLA-C the fewest. Per a prior analysis, the majority of TCR beta V segments were productive roughly 87% or roughly 30% of the time. The authors listed 150 to 200 TCR beta chains as cytomegalovirus-associated.

Regarding this clone: Its antigen remains unknown.

V gene TRBV7-8 combines with J gene TRBJ2-5, with 13 bases lining up with TRBD2. What was sequenced was PBMCs. This receptor was identified in a middle-aged man in good health and CMV-seropositive. The CDR3, as DNA: TGTGCCAGCAGCTTGGGGACTAGCGGGACAGGGACCCAGTACTTC. Translation gives CASSLGTSGTGTQYF.